This paragraph covers one T cell receptor beta chain sequence. This sample was included in a study of fetal regulatory T cell absence and autoimmunity. TCRdb keeps only in-frame clones here, not all; method: immunoSEQ multiplex PCR. The sample records about 95,000 clones, less than 80% being singletons. The germline V and J ends were trimmed by 0 bases and 4 bases, with 21 bases remaining between them. From germline, CDR1 is MGHDK and CDR2 SYGVNS. The CDR3 loop spans 18 amino acids. The rearrangement links TRBV25-1 to TRBJ1-1, with D possibly matching TRBD1 (5 bases). The material sequenced was pancreas tissue. The receptor was isolated from a male donor with IPEX syndrome. The CDR3 nucleotides are TGTGCCAGCAGTGAATATTTCCCCCTAGAAGGGGAGGGCACTGAAGCTTTCTTT. Translation: CASSEYFPLEGEGTEAFF. The whole variable domain, remainder taken from reference TRBV25-1 and TRBJ1-1, is EADIYQTPRYLVIGTGKKITLECSQTMGHDKMYWYQQDPGMELHLIHYSYGVNSTEKGDLSSESTVSRIRTEHFPLTLESARPSHTSQYLCASSEYFPLEGEGTEAFFGQGTRLTVV.